This T cell receptor (beta chain) came from a study of cytotoxic CD8 clonotypes in ibrutinib-treated CLL. At the level of the study: Across samples, productive templates numbered over 200,000 and productive rearrangements reached approximately 94,000 on average. Overall study findings and caveats: Clonality increased with ibrutinib response but returned toward baseline at progression.

Genomic DNA (around 2 micrograms) was obtained from cryopreserved PBMCs for construction of TCR beta libraries. Sequencing was designed to attain a depth spanning 1 in 200,000 to 1 in 1 million T cells. Assay used: immunoSEQ multiplex PCR; TCRdb lists only in-frame clones, some missing. Of 70,000 to 80,000 clones listed, over 65% are singletons. A word on this clone: Its specificity is not known.

This material consisted of PBMCs, taken after 24 months of ibrutinib treatment. This receptor was taken from a human donor with chronic lymphocytic leukemia.

CDR3 sequence: CASSPGLAGVTSTDTQYF. The CDR3 DNA sequence: TGCGCCAGCAGCCCGGGACTAGCGGGAGTTACTAGCACAGATACGCAGTATTTT. The chain joins TRBV5-1 to TRBJ2-3; 14 nucleotides line up with TRBD2. V was clipped by 4 bases and J by 0 bases; unmatched bases: 7. The CDR3 contains 18 residues. From germline, CDR1 is SGHRS and CDR2 YFSETQ.